This T cell receptor beta chain was recovered during a study of PD-1 blockade in classical Hodgkin lymphoma. This clone was detected ten times or more. Each of the patients experienced relapse following autologous stem cell transplantation, and their brentuximab vedotin exposure differed. The protocol was immunoSEQ multiplex PCR, while the TCRdb copy is restricted to in-frame clones and leaves out a portion. The sample yields approximately 60,000 clones, about nine tenths seen once. Trimming left V 4 bases short and J 4 bases short, with 13 bases between. Germline V gives CDR1 SGHVS, CDR2 FQNEAQ. The length of the CDR3 is 14 residues.

The receptor comes from a human donor with classical Hodgkin lymphoma. Sequencing used peripheral blood mononuclear cells (PBMCs), obtained at baseline. The chain carries TRBV7-8 and TRBJ1-2; D gene uncertain. The CDR3 sequence: CASSSTREGYGYTF. Here the CDR3 DNA reads TGTGCCAGCAGCTCAACCCGGGAGGGCTATGGCTACACCTTC.